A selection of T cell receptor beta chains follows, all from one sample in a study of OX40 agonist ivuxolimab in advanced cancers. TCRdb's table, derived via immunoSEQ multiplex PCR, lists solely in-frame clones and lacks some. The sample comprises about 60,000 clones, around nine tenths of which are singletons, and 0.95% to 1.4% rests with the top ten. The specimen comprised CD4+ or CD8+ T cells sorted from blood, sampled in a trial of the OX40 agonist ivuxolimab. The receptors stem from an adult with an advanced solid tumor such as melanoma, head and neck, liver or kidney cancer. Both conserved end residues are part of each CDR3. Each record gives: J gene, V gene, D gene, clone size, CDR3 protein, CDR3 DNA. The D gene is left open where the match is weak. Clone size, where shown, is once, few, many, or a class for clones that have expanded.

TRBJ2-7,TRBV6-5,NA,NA,CASSQFADSYEQYF,TGTGCCAGCAGTCAGTTTGCGGACTCCTACGAGCAGTACTTC
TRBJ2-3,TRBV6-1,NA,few,CASYGRGTQYF,TGTGCCAGCTATGGCCGAGGTACGCAGTATTTT
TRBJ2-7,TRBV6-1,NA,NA,CAGGRGRDEQYF,TGTGCCGGAGGGAGGGGGCGCGACGAGCAGTACTTC
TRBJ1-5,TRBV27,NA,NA,CATCPAGGPLNQPQHF,TGTGCCACCTGTCCCGCCGGCGGCCCCCTTAATCAGCCCCAGCATTTT
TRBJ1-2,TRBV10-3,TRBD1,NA,CAISESTGGEGYTF,TGTGCCATCAGTGAGTCGACAGGGGGCGAAGGCTACACCTTC
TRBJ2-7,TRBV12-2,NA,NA,CASRLANGGIPYEQYF,TGTGCAAGTCGCTTAGCGAACGGCGGGATCCCCTACGAGCAGTACTTC
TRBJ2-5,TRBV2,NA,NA,CASRPPRRKSTQYF,TGTGCCAGCAGGCCCCCTAGGAGGAAGTCGACCCAGTACTTC
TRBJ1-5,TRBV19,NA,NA,CASSILRDTNQPQHF,TGTGCCAGTAGTATCCTCCGGGACACCAATCAGCCCCAGCATTTT
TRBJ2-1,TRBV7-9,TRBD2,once,CASSPRTSGIYNEQFF,TGTGCCAGCAGCCCTCGGACTAGCGGGATCTACAATGAGCAGTTCTTC
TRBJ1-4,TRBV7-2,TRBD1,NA,CASSSQGPGEKLFF,TGTGCCAGCAGCTCACAGGGGCCGGGGGAAAAACTGTTTTTT
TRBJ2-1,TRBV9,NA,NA,CASSTWGDRSSYNEQFF,TGTGCCAGCAGCACCTGGGGGGACCGAAGTTCCTACAATGAGCAGTTCTTC
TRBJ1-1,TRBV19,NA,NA,CASSIEGMNTEAFF,TGTGCCAGTAGTATAGAGGGGATGAACACTGAAGCTTTCTTT
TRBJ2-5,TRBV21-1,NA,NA,CASSTLNPPVLHETQYF,TGTGCCAGCAGCACCCTAAATCCCCCGGTCCTGCACGAGACCCAGTACTTC
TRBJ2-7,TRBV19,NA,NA,CASSIMVGKDEQYF,TGTGCCAGTAGTATCATGGTGGGGAAGGACGAGCAGTACTTC
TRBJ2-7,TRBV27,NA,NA,CASGRYEQYF,TGTGCCAGCGGACGTTACGAGCAGTACTTC
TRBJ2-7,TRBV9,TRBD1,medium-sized,CASSVAWDSQYEQYF,TGTGCCAGCAGCGTAGCGTGGGACAGCCAGTACGAGCAGTACTTC
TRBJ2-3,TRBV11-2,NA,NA,CASSLDGQSDTQYF,TGTGCCAGCAGCTTAGATGGACAGTCAGATACGCAGTATTTT
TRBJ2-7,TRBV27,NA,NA,CASSLSGNEQYF,TGTGCCAGCAGTTTATCAGGGAACGAGCAGTACTTC
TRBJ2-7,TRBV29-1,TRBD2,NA,CSVGKLAGISYEQYF,TGCAGCGTTGGGAAACTAGCGGGAATCTCCTACGAGCAGTACTTC
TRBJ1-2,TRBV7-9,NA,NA,CASSTPGWRGDYGYTF,TGTGCCAGCAGCACTCCCGGTTGGAGGGGCGACTATGGCTACACCTTC
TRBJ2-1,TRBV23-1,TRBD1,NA,CASSHRGREGASYNEQFF,TGCGCCAGCAGTCATAGGGGGCGAGAGGGGGCCTCCTACAATGAGCAGTTCTTC
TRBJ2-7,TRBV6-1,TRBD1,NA,CASSETGVVYEQYF,TGTGCCAGCAGTGAGACAGGGGTAGTCTACGAGCAGTACTTC
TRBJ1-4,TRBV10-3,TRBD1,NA,CAISESLGGLEKLFF,TGTGCCATCAGTGAGTCGCTAGGGGGCTTAGAAAAACTGTTTTTT
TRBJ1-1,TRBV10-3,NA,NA,CAIGFGGNTEAFF,TGTGCCATCGGATTCGGGGGGAACACTGAAGCTTTCTTT
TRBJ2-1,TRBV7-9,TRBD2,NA,CASSLSLAGNEQFF,TGTGCCAGCAGCTTAAGTCTAGCGGGCAATGAGCAGTTCTTC
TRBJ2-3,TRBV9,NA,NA,CASSVATGGGEGATDTQYF,TGTGCCAGCAGCGTAGCTACGGGAGGTGGGGAGGGGGCCACAGATACGCAGTATTTT
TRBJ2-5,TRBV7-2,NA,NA,CASSAQETQYF,TGTGCCAGCAGCGCTCAAGAGACCCAGTACTTC
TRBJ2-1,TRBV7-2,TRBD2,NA,CASSLEPREGYNEQFF,TGTGCCAGCAGCTTAGAGCCGCGGGAGGGTTACAATGAGCAGTTCTTC
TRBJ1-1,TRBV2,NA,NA,CASSVTAFAFF,TGTGCCAGCAGTGTCACAGCTTTTGCTTTCTTT
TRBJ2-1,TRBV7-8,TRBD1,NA,CASSLGTGGRDEQFF,TGTGCCAGCAGCTTAGGGACAGGGGGCAGGGATGAGCAGTTCTTC
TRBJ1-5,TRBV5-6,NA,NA,CASSASGFSEQPQHF,TGTGCCAGCAGCGCCTCAGGGTTTTCAGAACAGCCCCAGCATTTT
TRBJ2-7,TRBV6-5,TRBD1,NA,CASSYGRAGGSYEQYF,TGTGCCAGCAGTTACGGTCGTGCAGGGGGCTCCTACGAGCAGTACTTC
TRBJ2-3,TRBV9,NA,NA,CASSVSWLSTDTQYF,TGTGCCAGCAGCGTATCTTGGCTGAGCACAGATACGCAGTATTTT
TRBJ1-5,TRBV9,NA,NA,CASSTRGRSEQPQHF,TGTGCCAGCAGCACTCGAGGGAGGTCCGAACAGCCCCAGCATTTT
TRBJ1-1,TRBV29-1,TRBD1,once,CSVGELGQGGTEAFF,TGCAGCGTGGGTGAACTGGGACAGGGCGGAACTGAAGCTTTCTTT
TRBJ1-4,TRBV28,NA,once,CASSTSKGRKKLFF,NA
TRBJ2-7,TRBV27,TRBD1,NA,CASSWGQGAGEQYF,TGTGCCAGCAGTTGGGGACAGGGGGCGGGTGAGCAGTACTTC
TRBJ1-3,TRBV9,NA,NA,CASSVGPGNTIYF,TGTGCCAGCAGCGTAGGGCCCGGAAACACCATATATTTT
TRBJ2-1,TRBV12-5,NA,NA,CASGGPRRGSEQFF,TGTGCTAGTGGGGGGCCTCGCCGGGGGAGCGAGCAGTTCTTC
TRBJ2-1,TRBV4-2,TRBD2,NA,CASSQRGSSYNEQFF,TGTGCCAGCAGCCAACGCGGGAGCTCCTACAATGAGCAGTTCTTC
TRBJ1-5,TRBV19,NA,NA,CASSYTTSGWGGQPQHF,TGTGCCAGTAGTTACACCACCTCAGGGTGGGGCGGTCAGCCCCAGCATTTT
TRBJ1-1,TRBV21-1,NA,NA,CASSKKQRGTGAKNTEAFF,TGTGCCAGCAGCAAAAAGCAGCGGGGGACAGGAGCAAAGAACACTGAAGCTTTCTTT
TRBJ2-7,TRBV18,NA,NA,CASSPLGEVHEQYF,TGTGCCAGCTCACCTTTAGGCGAGGTCCACGAGCAGTACTTC
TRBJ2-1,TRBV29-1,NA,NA,CSVEDQFGQYSNEQFF,TGCAGCGTTGAAGATCAGTTTGGGCAGTATTCAAATGAGCAGTTCTTC
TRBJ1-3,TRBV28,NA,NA,CASSVQLYGNTIYF,TGTGCCAGCAGTGTACAGCTATATGGAAACACCATATATTTT
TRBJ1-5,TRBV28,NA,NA,CASMGSNQPQHF,TGTGCCAGCATGGGCAGCAATCAGCCCCAGCATTTT
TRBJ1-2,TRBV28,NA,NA,CASSLTGGKMYTF,TGTGCCAGCAGTTTAACCGGGGGCAAGATGTATACCTTC